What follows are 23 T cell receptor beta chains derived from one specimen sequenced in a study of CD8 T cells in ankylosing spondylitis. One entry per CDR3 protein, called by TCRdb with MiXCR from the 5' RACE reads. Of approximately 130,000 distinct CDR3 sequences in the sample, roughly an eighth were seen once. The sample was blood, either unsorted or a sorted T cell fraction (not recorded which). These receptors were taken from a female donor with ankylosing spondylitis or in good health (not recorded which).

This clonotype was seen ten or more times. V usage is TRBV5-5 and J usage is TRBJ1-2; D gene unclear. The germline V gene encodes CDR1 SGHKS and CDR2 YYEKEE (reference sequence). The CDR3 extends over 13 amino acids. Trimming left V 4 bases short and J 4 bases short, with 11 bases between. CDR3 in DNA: TGTGCCAGCAGCCCGGTGGTAGGCTATGGCTACACCTTC. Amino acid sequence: CASSPVVGYGYTF.

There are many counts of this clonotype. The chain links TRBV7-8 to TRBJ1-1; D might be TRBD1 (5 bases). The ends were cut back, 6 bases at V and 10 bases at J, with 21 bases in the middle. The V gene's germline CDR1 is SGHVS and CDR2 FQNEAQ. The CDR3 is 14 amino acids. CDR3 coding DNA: TGTGCCAGCAGTCTTAGAGGGTCTGGCAGGGCAGCTTTCTTT. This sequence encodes CASSLRGSGRAAFF.

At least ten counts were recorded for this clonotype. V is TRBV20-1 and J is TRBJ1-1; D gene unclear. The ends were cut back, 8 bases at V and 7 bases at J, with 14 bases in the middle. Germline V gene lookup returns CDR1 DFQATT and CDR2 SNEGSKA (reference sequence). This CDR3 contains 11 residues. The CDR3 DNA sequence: TGCAGTCCCTCGCGCTTGGTTGAAGCTTTCTTT. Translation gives CSPSRLVEAFF.

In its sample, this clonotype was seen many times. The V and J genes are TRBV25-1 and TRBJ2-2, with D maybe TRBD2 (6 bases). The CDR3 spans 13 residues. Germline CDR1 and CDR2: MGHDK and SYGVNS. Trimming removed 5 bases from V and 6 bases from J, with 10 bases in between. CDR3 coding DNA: TGTGCCAGCAGTCGAGGAGGGCCCGGGGAGCTGTTTTTT. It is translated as CASSRGGPGELFF.

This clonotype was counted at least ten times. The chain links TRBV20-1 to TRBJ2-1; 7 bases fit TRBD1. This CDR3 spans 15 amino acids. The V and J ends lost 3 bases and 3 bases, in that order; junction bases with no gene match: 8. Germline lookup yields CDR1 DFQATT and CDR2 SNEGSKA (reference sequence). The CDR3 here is CSASSPTGNYNEQFF. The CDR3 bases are TGCAGTGCTAGTAGCCCGACAGGGAACTACAATGAGCAGTTCTTC.

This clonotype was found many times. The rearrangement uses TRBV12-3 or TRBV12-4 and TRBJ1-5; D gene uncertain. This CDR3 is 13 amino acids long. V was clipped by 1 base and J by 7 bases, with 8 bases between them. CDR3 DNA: TGTGCCAGCAGTTTAGAAGGGAGGCAGCCCCAGCATTTT. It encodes CASSLEGRQPQHF.

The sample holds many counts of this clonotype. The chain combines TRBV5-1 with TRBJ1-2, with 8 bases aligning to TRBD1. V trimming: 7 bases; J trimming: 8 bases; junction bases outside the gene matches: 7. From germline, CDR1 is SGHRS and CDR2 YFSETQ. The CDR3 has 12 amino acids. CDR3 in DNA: TGCGCCAGCGGACAGGGCACCTGGGGCTACACCTTC. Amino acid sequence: CASGQGTWGYTF. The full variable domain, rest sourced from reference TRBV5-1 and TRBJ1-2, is KAGVTQTPRYLIKTRGQQVTLSCSPISGHRSVSWYQQTPGQGLQFLFEYFSETQRNKGNFPGRFSGRQFSNSRSEMNVSTLELGDSALYLCASGQGTWGYTFGSGTRLTVV.

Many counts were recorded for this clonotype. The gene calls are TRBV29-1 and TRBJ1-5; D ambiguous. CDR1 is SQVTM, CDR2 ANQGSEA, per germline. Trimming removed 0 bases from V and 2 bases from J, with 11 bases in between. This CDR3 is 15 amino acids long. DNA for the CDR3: TGCAGCGTTGAAGATCGAAGGGTGGGCAATCAGCCCCAGCATTTT. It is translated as CSVEDRRVGNQPQHF. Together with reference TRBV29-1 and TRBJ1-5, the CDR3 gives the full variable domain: SAVISQKPSRDICQRGTSLTIQCQVDSQVTMMFWYRQQPGQSLTLIATANQGSEATYESGFVIDKFPISRPNLTFSTLTVSNMSPEDSSIYLCSVEDRRVGNQPQHFGDGTRLSIL.

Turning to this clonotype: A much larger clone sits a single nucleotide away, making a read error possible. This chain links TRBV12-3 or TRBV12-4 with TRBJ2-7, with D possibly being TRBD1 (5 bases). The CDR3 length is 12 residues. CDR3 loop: CAISSSGKEQYF. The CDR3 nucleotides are TGTGCCATCAGTTCCTCAGGGAAGGAGCAGTACTTC.

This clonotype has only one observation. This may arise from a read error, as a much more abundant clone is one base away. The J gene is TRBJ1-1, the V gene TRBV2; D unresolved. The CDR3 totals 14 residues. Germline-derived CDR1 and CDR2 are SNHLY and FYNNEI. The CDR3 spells CVSSVIELNTEAFF. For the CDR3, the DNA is TGTGTCAGCAGTGTAATCGAATTGAACACTGAAGCTTTCTTT.

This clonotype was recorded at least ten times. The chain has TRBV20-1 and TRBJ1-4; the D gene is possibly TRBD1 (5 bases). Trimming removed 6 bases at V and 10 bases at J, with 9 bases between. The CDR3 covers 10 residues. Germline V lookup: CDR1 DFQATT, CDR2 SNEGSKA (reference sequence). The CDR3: CSAGEGKLFF. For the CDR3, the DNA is TGCAGTGCAGGGGAGGGAAAACTGTTTTTT.

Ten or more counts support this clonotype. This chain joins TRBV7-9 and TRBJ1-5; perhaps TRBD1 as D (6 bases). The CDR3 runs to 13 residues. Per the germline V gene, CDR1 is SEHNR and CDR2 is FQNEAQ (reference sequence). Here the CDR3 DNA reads TGTGGGATAGCATGGGGGGCCGATCAGCCCCAGCATTTT. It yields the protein CGIAWGADQPQHF.

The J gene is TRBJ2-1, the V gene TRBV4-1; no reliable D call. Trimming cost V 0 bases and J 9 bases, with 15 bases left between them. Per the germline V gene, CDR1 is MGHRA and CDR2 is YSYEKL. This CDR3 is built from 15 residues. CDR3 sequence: CASSQERLILGEQFF. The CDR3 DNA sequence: TGCGCCAGCAGCCAAGAACGACTGATCCTAGGTGAGCAGTTCTTC.

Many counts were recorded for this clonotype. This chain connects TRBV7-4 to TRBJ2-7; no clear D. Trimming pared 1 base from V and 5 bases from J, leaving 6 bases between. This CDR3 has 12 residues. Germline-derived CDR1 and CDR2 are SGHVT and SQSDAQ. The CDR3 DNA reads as TGTGCCAGCAGCTTAGGACCGAACGAGCAGTACTTC. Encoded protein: CASSLGPNEQYF.

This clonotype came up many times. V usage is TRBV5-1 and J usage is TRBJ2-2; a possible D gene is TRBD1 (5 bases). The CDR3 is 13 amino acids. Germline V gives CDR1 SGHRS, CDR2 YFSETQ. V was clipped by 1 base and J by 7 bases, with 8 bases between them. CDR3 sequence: CASSLTQGGELFF. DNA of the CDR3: TGCGCCAGCAGCTTGACCCAGGGCGGGGAGCTGTTTTTT.

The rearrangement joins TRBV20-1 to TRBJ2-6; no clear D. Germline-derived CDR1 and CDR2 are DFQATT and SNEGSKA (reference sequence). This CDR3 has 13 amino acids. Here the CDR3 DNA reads TGCATCGCTCGCCAGACTGGGGCCAACGTCCTGACTTTC. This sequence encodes CIARQTGANVLTF.

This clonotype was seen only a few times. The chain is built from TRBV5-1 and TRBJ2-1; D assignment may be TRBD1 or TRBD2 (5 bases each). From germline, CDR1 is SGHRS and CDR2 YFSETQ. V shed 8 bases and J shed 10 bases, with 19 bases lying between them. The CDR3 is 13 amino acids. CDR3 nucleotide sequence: TGCGCCAGGATAAGGACAAACCGAGGGGAGCAGTTCTTC. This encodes CARIRTNRGEQFF. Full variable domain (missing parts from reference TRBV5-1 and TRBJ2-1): KAGVTQTPRYLIKTRGQQVTLSCSPISGHRSVSWYQQTPGQGLQFLFEYFSETQRNKGNFPGRFSGRQFSNSRSEMNVSTLELGDSALYLCARIRTNRGEQFFGPGTRLTVL.

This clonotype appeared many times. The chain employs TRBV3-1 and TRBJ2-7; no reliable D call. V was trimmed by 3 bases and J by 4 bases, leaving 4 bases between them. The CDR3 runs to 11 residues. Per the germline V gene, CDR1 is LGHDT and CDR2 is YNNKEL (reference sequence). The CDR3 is CASSHSYEQYF. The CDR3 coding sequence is TGTGCCAGCAGCCATTCATACGAGCAGTACTTC.

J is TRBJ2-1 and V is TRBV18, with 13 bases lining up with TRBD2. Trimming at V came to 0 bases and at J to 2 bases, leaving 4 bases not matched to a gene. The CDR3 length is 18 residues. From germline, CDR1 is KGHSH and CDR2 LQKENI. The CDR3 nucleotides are TGTGCCAGCTCACCACCGGGACTAGCGGGACTTCCCTACAATGAGCAGTTCTTC. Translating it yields CASSPPGLAGLPYNEQFF.

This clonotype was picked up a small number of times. The CDR3 is CAASDREGETQYF. The CDR3 bases are TGTGCCGCCTCTGACCGGGAGGGGGAGACCCAGTACTTC. The chain joins TRBV10-3 to TRBJ2-5; 8 positions match TRBD2. V lost 11 bases to trimming and J lost 5 bases; unmatched junction nucleotides: 10. The length of the CDR3 is 13 residues. CDR1 is ENHRY, CDR2 SYGVKD, per germline.

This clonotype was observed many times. The CDR3 DNA is TGTGCCAGCAGCTTTTTCACTAGTCCTGAGCAGTTCTTC. This sequence encodes CASSFFTSPEQFF. The chain links TRBV7-2 to TRBJ2-1; a possible D gene is TRBD2 (5 bases). The germline CDR1 and CDR2 sequences are SGHTA and FQGNSA. V shed 3 bases and J shed 9 bases, with 12 bases lying between them. The CDR3 contains 13 residues. Looking up the rest from reference TRBV7-2 and TRBJ2-1 gives the full variable domain: GAGVSQSPSNKVTEKGKDVELRCDPISGHTALYWYRQSLGQGLEFLIYFQGNSAPDKSGLPSDRFSAERTGGSVSTLTIQRTQQEDSAVYLCASSFFTSPEQFFGPGTRLTVL.

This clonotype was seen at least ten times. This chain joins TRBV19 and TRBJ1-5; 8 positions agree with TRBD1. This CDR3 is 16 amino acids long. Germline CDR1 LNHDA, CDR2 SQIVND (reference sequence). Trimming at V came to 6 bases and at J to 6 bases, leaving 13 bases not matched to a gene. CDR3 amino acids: CASRDREIRRSQPQHF. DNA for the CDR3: TGTGCCAGTAGGGACAGGGAAATTCGGAGGAGTCAGCCCCAGCATTTT.

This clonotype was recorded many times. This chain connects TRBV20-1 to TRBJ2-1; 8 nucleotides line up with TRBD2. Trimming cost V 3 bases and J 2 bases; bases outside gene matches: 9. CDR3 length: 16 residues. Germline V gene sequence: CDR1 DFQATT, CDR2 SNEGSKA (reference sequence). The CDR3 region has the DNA TGCAGTGCTAGGAGGCCGGGGGGGATGCCCTACAATGAGCAGTTCTTC. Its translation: CSARRPGGMPYNEQFF.